The next 23 T cell receptor beta chains were all read from a single sample in a study of glioma-infiltrating T cells after dendritic cell vaccination (dated by TCRdb to the mid-2010s). The library was generated by the immunoSEQ multiplex PCR assay. Sourced from immuneACCESS, this table was stored by TCRdb with only in-frame sequences that have V and J called. A share of the clones is absent; for the studies checked, an unresolved V gene accounts for under half, and the remainder has no known explanation. Recorded for this sample are tens of thousands of clones; about 80% of them occurred a single time. The ten most abundant clones make up 2.1% of the sample. Sample: blood, taken before dendritic cell vaccination. These receptors came from a human donor with glioblastoma.

V usage is TRBV11-2 and J usage is TRBJ2-7; 11 positions agree with TRBD1. The V segment lost 1 base and the J segment 5 bases; nucleotides outside the gene matches: 13. This CDR3 is built from 18 residues. Germline V gives CDR1 SGHAT, CDR2 FQNNGV. DNA for the CDR3: TGTGCCAGCAGCTTAGGGGGTCCTGGGACAGGGGGTCAACACGAGCAGTACGTC. Translating it yields CASSLGGPGTGGQHEQYV.

The chain links TRBV5-4 to TRBJ1-2; 8 bases map to TRBD1. V was clipped by 4 bases and J by 4 bases; unmatched bases: 3. The CDR3 totals 13 residues. The germline V gene has CDR1 SGHNT and CDR2 YYREEE (reference sequence). The CDR3 DNA reads as TGTGCCAGCAGCCACGACAGGGGCTATGGCTACACCTTC. Translated, it gives CASSHDRGYGYTF.

This chain uses TRBV5-8 with TRBJ2-5; 7 bases match TRBD2. Germline CDR1 reads SGHTS; CDR2 reads YDEGEE. The junction had 13 bases not matched to a gene; V was cut back by 3 bases and J by 5 bases. CDR3 length: 16 amino acids. The CDR3 loop is CASSSGRTGGWETQYF. Written as DNA, the CDR3 is TGTGCCAGCAGCTCAGGCCGTACGGGGGGATGGGAGACCCAGTACTTC.

This clone was detected only once. The V gene is TRBV5-4, the J gene TRBJ2-7, with D perhaps matching TRBD1 (5 bases). Looked up from germline, CDR1 is SGHNT and CDR2 is YYREEE (reference sequence). V was cut by 2 bases and J by 2 bases, with 8 bases left in between. This CDR3 contains 13 residues. This chain's CDR3 is CASSFDRTYEQYV. The CDR3 nucleotides read TGTGCCAGCAGCTTCGACAGAACCTACGAGCAGTACGTC.

The chain has TRBV18 and TRBJ1-5; D gene uncertain. The V end lost 2 bases, the J end lost 4 bases, and 6 bases lay between the germline ends. This CDR3 has 13 residues. Germline V gene lookup returns CDR1 KGHSH and CDR2 LQKENI. The CDR3 region has the DNA TGTGCCAGCTCACCAGCAACTAATCAGCCCCAGCATTTT. As protein: CASSPATNQPQHF.

The chain employs TRBV21-1 and TRBJ1-3; TRBD1, the table's D call, lacks a check against the DNA. TRBV21-1 is annotated as a pseudogene. This CDR3 comprises 18 residues. The DNA for the CDR3 is TGTGCCAGCAGCAAAAACCTGGAAGACAGCTACTCTGGAAACACCATATATTTT. Translation gives CASSKNLEDSYSGNTIYF.

The chain is built from TRBV9 and TRBJ1-1, with a possible D match to TRBD1 (5 bases). There are 15 residues in the CDR3. Between the trimmed V and J ends, which lost 0 bases and 6 bases, there was a span of 15 bases. Germline CDR1 and CDR2: SGDLS and YYNGEE. The CDR3 sequence: CASSVAAGTSAEAFF. In nucleotides, the CDR3 is TGTGCCAGCAGCGTAGCTGCGGGGACCTCAGCTGAAGCTTTCTTT.

The chain has TRBV5-1 and TRBJ1-3, with 9 bases lining up with TRBD1. The CDR3 has 17 amino acids. Germline V gene lookup returns CDR1 SGHRS and CDR2 YFSETQ. The V and J ends lost 4 bases and 1 base, in that order; junction bases with no gene match: 9. Here the CDR3 reads CASSPVTGGLSGNTIYF. DNA of the CDR3: TGCGCCAGCAGCCCCGTTACAGGGGGCTTATCTGGAAACACCATATATTTT.

The rearrangement links TRBV6-4 to TRBJ1-1; D is undetermined. Germline V gives CDR1 MRHNA, CDR2 SNTAGT. The CDR3 consists of 16 residues. The V end was cut by 5 bases, the J end by 0 bases, with 16 bases between. The DNA of the CDR3 is TGTGCCAGCAGTACCGACGCTAGACTTATGAACACTGAAGCTTTCTTT. The encoded protein is CASSTDARLMNTEAFF.

This clone was seen a few times. The V gene is TRBV7-7, the J gene TRBJ2-5; 8 nucleotides align to TRBD1. The V gene end was trimmed by 5 bases and the J gene end by 5 bases; junction bases not matched to a gene: 7. Germline V lookup: CDR1 SSHAT, CDR2 FNYEAQ (reference sequence). This CDR3 comprises 14 residues. The CDR3, as DNA: TGTGCCAGCAGCCCGACAGGGGCGGCGGAGACCCAGTACTTC. The encoded protein is CASSPTGAAETQYF.

The gene calls are TRBV19 and TRBJ2-2; a possible D gene is TRBD2 (6 bases). V was trimmed by 5 bases and J by 4 bases, leaving 14 bases between them. The CDR3 covers 15 residues. CDR1 LNHDA and CDR2 SQIVND come from the germline V gene (reference sequence). CDR3 in amino acids: CASSVAGGATGELFF. CDR3 sequence (DNA): TGTGCCAGTAGTGTTGCAGGAGGGGCCACCGGGGAGCTGTTTTTT. The entire variable domain, with the rest obtained from reference TRBV19 and TRBJ2-2, is as follows: DGGITQSPKYLFRKEGQNVTLSCEQNLNHDAMYWYRQDPGQGLRLIYYSQIVNDFQKGDIAEGYSVSREKKESFPLTVTSAQKNPTAFYLCASSVAGGATGELFFGEGSRLTVL.

CDR3 in amino acids: CASSLNLGFRRTDTQYF. CDR3 in DNA: TGTGCCAGCAGTTTAAATCTCGGGTTTAGACGCACAGATACGCAGTATTTT. The chain carries TRBV27 and TRBJ2-3, with D uncertain. Trimming shortened V by 2 bases and J by 1 base, and 16 bases separated the two germline ends. CDR3 length: 17 amino acids. Per the germline V gene, CDR1 is MNHEY and CDR2 is SMNVEV (reference sequence).

About this clone: Germline is not matched at one junction end, which may reflect a read error. The chain joins TRBV18 to TRBJ2-7, with TRBD1 identical over 11 bases. Germline CDR1 is KGHSH and CDR2 is LQKENI. This CDR3 spans 13 amino acids. CDR3 in DNA: TGTGCCAGCTCACCGTCCCGGGACAGGGGGAACTCCTTC. Translated: CASSPSRDRGNSF.

The chain uses TRBV18 and TRBJ1-1; D not certain. With 0 bases removed from V and 0 bases from J, the gap between germline ends came to 8 bases. This CDR3 region has 15 residues. CDR1 KGHSH and CDR2 LQKENI come from the germline V gene. CDR3 nucleotides: TGTGCCAGCTCACCACCGAACACCATGAACACTGAAGCTTTCTTT. Protein product: CASSPPNTMNTEAFF.

The genes are TRBV6-5 and TRBJ1-2; D perhaps matches TRBD1 (6 bases). The CDR3 runs to 16 residues. V lost 2 bases and J 4 bases, leaving 17 bases between the germline ends. Germline lookup yields CDR1 MNHEY and CDR2 SVGAGI. The CDR3 here is CASSYLGQSGSYGYTF. The CDR3 DNA follows: TGTGCCAGCAGTTACCTCGGACAGTCGGGGTCCTATGGCTACACCTTC.

The chain links TRBV4-1 to TRBJ2-3; 8 bases match TRBD2. This CDR3 region has 16 residues. J lost 6 bases, V lost 4 bases, and 12 bases had no gene match. Germline CDR1 is MGHRA and CDR2 is YSYEKL. The CDR3 DNA reads TGCGCCAGCAGCCTAGGACTAGCTCGACCTAGGGATACGCAGTATTTT. Protein: CASSLGLARPRDTQYF.

V gene TRBV2 combines with J gene TRBJ1-2, with D maybe TRBD1 (6 bases). CDR3 length: 13 residues. Trimming stripped 5 bases from V and 4 bases from J, with 11 bases between. Per germline, CDR1 SNHLY and CDR2 FYNNEI. CDR3 sequence: CASSQDSLYGYTF. The CDR3 nucleotides read TGTGCCAGCAGTCAGGACAGCCTCTATGGCTACACCTTC.

The chain has TRBV19 and TRBJ1-5; D is uncertain. Trimming took 4 bases from V and 7 from J, leaving 14 bases between them. Germline CDR1 and CDR2: LNHDA and SQIVND (reference sequence). This CDR3 has 14 amino acids. The CDR3 region is CASSTSAGWQPQHF. The CDR3 coding sequence is TGTGCCAGTAGTACATCGGCAGGTTGGCAGCCCCAGCATTTT.

V and J are TRBV7-8 and TRBJ1-5; the match to TRBD1 covers 7 bases. V lost 4 bases, J lost 5 bases, and 8 bases stayed unmatched. The length of the CDR3 is 15 residues. CDR1 is SGHVS, CDR2 FQNEAQ, per germline. The CDR3 DNA follows: TGTGCCAGCAGCTCCGAGGGACAGAGCCATCAGCCCCAGCATTTT. Translated: CASSSEGQSHQPQHF.

This clone was counted once. J is TRBJ2-6 and V is TRBV7-9, with 7 bases identical to TRBD1. The CDR3 is made up of 16 amino acids. Germline V gives CDR1 SEHNR, CDR2 FQNEAQ (reference sequence). J lost 2 bases, V lost 6 bases, and 7 bases had no gene match. The DNA for the CDR3 is TGTGCCAGCAGTCTGAGAGGACAGGCTGGGGCCAACGTCCTGACTTTC. This sequence encodes CASSLRGQAGANVLTF.

This chain joins TRBV2 and TRBJ1-5; D not resolved. V was trimmed by 6 bases and J by 7 bases, leaving 28 bases between them. Germline lookup yields CDR1 SNHLY and CDR2 FYNNEI. CDR3 length: 18 amino acids. The CDR3 DNA reads TGTGCCAGCAGACGAACATACGTCGACCAGACGATGGGCCAGCCCCAGCATTTT. The encoded protein is CASRRTYVDQTMGQPQHF. Filled out from reference TRBV2 and TRBJ1-5, the complete variable domain reads EPEVTQTPSHQVTQMGQEVILRCVPISNHLYFYWYRQILGQKVEFLVSFYNNEISEKSEIFDDQFSVERPDGSNFTLKIRSTKLEDSAMYFCASRRTYVDQTMGQPQHFGDGTRLSIL.

The rearrangement links TRBV2 to TRBJ2-5; TRBD2 matches 12 bases. Germline trimming cut 2 bases from V and 4 bases from J; bases unmatched to any gene: 8. Germline loops: CDR1 SNHLY, CDR2 FYNNEI. This CDR3 is built from 17 residues. The CDR3 spells CASSERPSGGEGETQYF. The CDR3 DNA follows: TGTGCCAGCAGTGAACGACCTAGCGGGGGGGAGGGAGAGACCCAGTACTTC.

This rearrangement joins TRBV19 to TRBJ2-6; D gene unclear. Germline assignment: CDR1 LNHDA and CDR2 SQIVND (reference sequence). The CDR3 is 14 amino acids. The germline V and J ends were trimmed by 10 bases and 0 bases, with 10 bases remaining between them. This CDR3 reads CAISEVSGANVLTF. CDR3 sequence (DNA): TGTGCCATCTCAGAAGTCTCTGGGGCCAACGTCCTGACTTTC.